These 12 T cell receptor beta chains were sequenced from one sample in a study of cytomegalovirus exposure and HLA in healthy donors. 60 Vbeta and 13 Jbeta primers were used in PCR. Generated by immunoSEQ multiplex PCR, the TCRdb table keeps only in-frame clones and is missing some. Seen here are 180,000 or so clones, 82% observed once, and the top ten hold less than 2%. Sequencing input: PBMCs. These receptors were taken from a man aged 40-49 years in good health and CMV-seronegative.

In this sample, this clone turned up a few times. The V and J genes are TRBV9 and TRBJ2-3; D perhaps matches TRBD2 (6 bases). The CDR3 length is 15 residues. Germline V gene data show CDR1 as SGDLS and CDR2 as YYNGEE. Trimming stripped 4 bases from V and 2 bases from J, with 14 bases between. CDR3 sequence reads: CASSPRDPHTDTQYF. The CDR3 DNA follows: TGTGCCAGCAGCCCGCGGGACCCTCACACAGATACGCAGTATTTT.

Here the CDR3 reads CASSQLMGGTEAFF. The CDR3 region has the DNA TGTGCCAGCAGCCAATTAATGGGGGGTACTGAAGCTTTCTTT. The chain has TRBV14 and TRBJ1-1; tentatively, D is TRBD1 (5 bases). There are 14 residues in the CDR3. The V gene's germline CDR1 is SGHDN and CDR2 FVKESK. Trimming cost V 2 bases and J 5 bases, with 12 bases left between them.

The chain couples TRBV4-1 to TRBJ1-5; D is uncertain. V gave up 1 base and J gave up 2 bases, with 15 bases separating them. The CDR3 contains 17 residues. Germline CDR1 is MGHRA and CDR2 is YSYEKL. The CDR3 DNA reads TGCGCCAGCAGCCAAGTGCGGCCGGAGCTAGGCAATCAGCCCCAGCATTTT. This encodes CASSQVRPELGNQPQHF.

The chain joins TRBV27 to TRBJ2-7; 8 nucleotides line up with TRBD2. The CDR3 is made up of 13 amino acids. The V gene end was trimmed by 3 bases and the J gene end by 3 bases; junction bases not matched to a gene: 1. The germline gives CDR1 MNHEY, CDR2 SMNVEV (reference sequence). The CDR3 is CASSFGGGYEQYF. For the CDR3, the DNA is TGTGCCAGCAGTTTCGGGGGGGGCTACGAGCAGTACTTC.

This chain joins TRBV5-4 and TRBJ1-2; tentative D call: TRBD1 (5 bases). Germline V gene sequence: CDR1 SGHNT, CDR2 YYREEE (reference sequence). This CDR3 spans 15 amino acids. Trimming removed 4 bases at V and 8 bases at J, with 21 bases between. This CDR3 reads CASSLTGGERGGYTF. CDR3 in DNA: TGTGCCAGCAGCCTGACCGGAGGGGAACGTGGAGGCTACACCTTC.

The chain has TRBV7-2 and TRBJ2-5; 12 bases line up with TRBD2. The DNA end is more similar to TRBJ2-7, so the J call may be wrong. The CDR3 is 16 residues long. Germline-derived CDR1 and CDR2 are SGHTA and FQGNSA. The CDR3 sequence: CASSLEASGRGYEQYF. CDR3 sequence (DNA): TGTGCCAGCAGCTTAGAGGCTAGCGGGAGGGGGTACGAGCAGTACTTC.

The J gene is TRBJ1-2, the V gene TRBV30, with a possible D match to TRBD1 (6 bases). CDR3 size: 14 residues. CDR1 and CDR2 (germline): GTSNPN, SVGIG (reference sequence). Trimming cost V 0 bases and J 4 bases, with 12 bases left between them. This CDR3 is CAWSVQGPSYGYTF. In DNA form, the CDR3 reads TGTGCCTGGAGTGTCCAGGGGCCGAGCTATGGCTACACCTTC.

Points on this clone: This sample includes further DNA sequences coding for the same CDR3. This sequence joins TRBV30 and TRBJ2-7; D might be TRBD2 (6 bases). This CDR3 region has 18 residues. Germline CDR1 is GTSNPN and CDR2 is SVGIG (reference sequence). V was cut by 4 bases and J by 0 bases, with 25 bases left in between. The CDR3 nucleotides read TGTGCCTGGACCGTGGGTGGAGGGTGGACTCTTAGCTCCTACGAGCAGTACTTC. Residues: CAWTVGGGWTLSSYEQYF.

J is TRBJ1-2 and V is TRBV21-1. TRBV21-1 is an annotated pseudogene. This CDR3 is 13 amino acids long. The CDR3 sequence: CATLHGGTGGYTF. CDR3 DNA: TGTGCCACCCTCCATGGGGGGACGGGTGGCTACACCTTC.

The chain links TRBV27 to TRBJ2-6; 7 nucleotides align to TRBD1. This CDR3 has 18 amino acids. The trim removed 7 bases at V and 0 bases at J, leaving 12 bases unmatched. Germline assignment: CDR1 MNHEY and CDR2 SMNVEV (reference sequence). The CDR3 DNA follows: TGTGCCAGCACCGAGACAGGGCCTACGAGCTCTGGGGCCAACGTCCTGACTTTC. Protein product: CASTETGPTSSGANVLTF.

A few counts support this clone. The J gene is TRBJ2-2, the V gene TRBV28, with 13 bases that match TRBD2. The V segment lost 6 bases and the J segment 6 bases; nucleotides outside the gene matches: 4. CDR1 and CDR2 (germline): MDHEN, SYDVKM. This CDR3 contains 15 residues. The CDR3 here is CASSPTSGRAGELFF. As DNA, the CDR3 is TGTGCCAGCAGCCCTACTAGCGGGAGGGCCGGGGAGCTGTTTTTT.

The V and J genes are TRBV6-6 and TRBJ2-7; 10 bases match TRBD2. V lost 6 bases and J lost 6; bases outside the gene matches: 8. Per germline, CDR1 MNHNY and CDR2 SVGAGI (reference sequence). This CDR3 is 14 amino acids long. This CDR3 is CASRYLAGAGEQYF. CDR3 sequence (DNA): TGTGCCAGCAGATACCTAGCGGGAGCTGGCGAGCAGTACTTC.